Included here is one T cell receptor (beta chain) sequence, with context. The sample belongs to a study of blood T cell repertoires in COVID-19. Clones were sequenced by immunoSEQ multiplex PCR, and TCRdb holds only the in-frame ones, with some missing. Of tens of thousands of clones listed, around 89% are singletons. Sample: peripheral blood. The TCR was taken from a woman aged 55-70 years with acute or convalescent COVID-19.

The CDR3 DNA reads TGCGCCAGCAGCTCCCGGACTAGCGGGGGGGATGAGCAGTTCTTC. It translates to CASSSRTSGGDEQFF. The genes are TRBV5-1 and TRBJ2-1, with 15 nucleotides matching TRBD2. The CDR3 sequence is 15 residues long. Trimming took 3 bases from V and 8 from J; bases not matched to a gene: 3. The germline gives CDR1 SGHRS, CDR2 YFSETQ.